Listed here are 15 T cell receptor beta chains from one sample, sequenced in a study of cytomegalovirus exposure and HLA in healthy donors. Method: immunoSEQ multiplex PCR; TCRdb's copy keeps in-frame clones and lacks some. Of some 140,000 clones in the sample, around 80% were seen once. The specimen sequenced was PBMCs. All receptors derive from a man aged 25-45 years in good health and CMV-seropositive.

The chain combines TRBV10-1 with TRBJ2-7, with 10 bases fitting TRBD2. The CDR3 consists of 13 residues. The V gene's germline CDR1 is WNHNN and CDR2 SYGVQD (reference sequence). Trimming at V came to 10 bases and at J to 3 bases, leaving 6 bases not matched to a gene. CDR3 bases: TGCGCCACCACTAGCGGGGTGGGCTACGAGCAGTACTTC. Its translation: CATTSGVGYEQYF.

Only a few counts were recorded for this clone. The chain recombines TRBV19 with TRBJ2-2; D unresolved. Germline V gives CDR1 LNHDA, CDR2 SQIVND (reference sequence). This CDR3 spans 14 amino acids. Trimming removed 5 bases from V and 0 bases from J, with 7 bases in between. The CDR3 DNA reads TGTGCCAGTAGTCTTTTGTCGAACACCGGGGAGCTGTTTTTT. Its protein is CASSLLSNTGELFF.

This chain joins TRBV7-2 and TRBJ1-1, with TRBD1 identical over 8 bases. The V and J ends lost 4 bases and 6 bases, in that order; junction bases with no gene match: 4. The CDR3 has 13 residues. Germline assignment: CDR1 SGHTA and CDR2 FQGNSA. The CDR3: CASSSSGGPEAFF. The CDR3 DNA sequence: TGTGCCAGCAGCTCGTCAGGGGGCCCTGAAGCTTTCTTT.

The gene calls are TRBV5-4 and TRBJ2-5; tentatively, D is TRBD1 (5 bases). Germline values: CDR1 SGHNT, CDR2 YYREEE (reference sequence). The CDR3 loop spans 17 amino acids. Trimming took off 0 bases at V and 2 bases at J, with 17 bases between the two ends. The CDR3 sequence: CASSLGDSALEQETQYF. CDR3 nucleotides: TGTGCCAGCAGCTTGGGTGACAGCGCGCTGGAGCAAGAGACCCAGTACTTC.

This clone ranks as medium-sized. This chain links TRBV4-1 with TRBJ2-1; 7 bases align to TRBD2. V lost 5 bases to trimming and J lost 8 bases; unmatched junction nucleotides: 15. Germline lookup yields CDR1 MGHRA and CDR2 YSYEKL. There are 16 residues in the CDR3. CDR3 sequence reads: CASSGPPGGPPHEQFF. The DNA for the CDR3 is TGCGCCAGCAGCGGTCCTCCGGGAGGCCCGCCCCATGAGCAGTTCTTC.

The chain recombines TRBV28 with TRBJ1-1; D ambiguous. The CDR3 runs 14 residues. With 2 bases removed from V and 5 bases from J, the gap between germline ends came to 12 bases. The germline V gene encodes CDR1 MDHEN and CDR2 SYDVKM. As DNA, the CDR3 is TGTGCCAGCAGTTTACCAGGACGGAGGACTGAAGCTTTCTTT. It translates to CASSLPGRRTEAFF.

The chain recombines TRBV11-2 with TRBJ1-2, with 10 bases identical to TRBD1. CDR1 is SGHAT and CDR2 is FQNNGV in the germline V gene. The V segment lost 5 bases and the J segment 0 bases; nucleotides outside the gene matches: 6. The CDR3 runs to 16 residues. The CDR3 here is CASSPWTGGTNYGYTF. The DNA for the CDR3 is TGTGCCAGCAGCCCTTGGACAGGGGGAACTAACTATGGCTACACCTTC.

This clone was seen many times. For the CDR3, the DNA is TGTGCCAGCAGCTTTACGAGCTGGGGCGCTGAAGCTTTCTTT. This sequence encodes CASSFTSWGAEAFF. This chain connects TRBV11-3 to TRBJ1-1; perhaps TRBD1 as D (5 bases). CDR1 and CDR2 from the germline V gene are SGHNT and YENEEA. The V and J ends lost 3 bases and 6 bases respectively, with 14 bases between them. This CDR3 has 14 amino acids.

The V call is TRBV7-6, the J call TRBJ2-2, with TRBD2 identical over 11 bases. This CDR3 comprises 15 residues. The V and J ends lost 5 bases and 5 bases, in that order; junction bases with no gene match: 4. The germline CDR1 and CDR2 sequences are SGHVS and FNYEAQ. This CDR3 reads CASSPGLAVTGELFF. For the CDR3, the DNA is TGTGCCAGCAGCCCGGGACTAGCGGTGACCGGGGAGCTGTTTTTT.

V is TRBV5-4 and J is TRBJ2-3, with TRBD2 identical over 11 bases. Germline lookup yields CDR1 SGHNT and CDR2 YYREEE (reference sequence). V trimming: 4 bases; J trimming: 0 bases; junction bases outside the gene matches: 7. The length of the CDR3 is 17 residues. CDR3 DNA: TGTGCCAGCAGCCCTCGACTAGCGGGGACTAGCACAGATACGCAGTATTTT. As protein: CASSPRLAGTSTDTQYF.

The table lists this clone with many counts. The genes are TRBV7-2 and TRBJ1-1; weak D call: TRBD1 (5 bases). The CDR3 is 14 residues long. The germline V gene encodes CDR1 SGHTA and CDR2 FQGNSA. V lost 3 bases and J 6 bases, leaving 14 bases between the germline ends. The CDR3 region is CASSFTSWGAEAFF. The CDR3 DNA is TGTGCCAGCAGCTTTACGAGCTGGGGCGCTGAAGCTTTCTTT.

A remark on this clone: An end of the junction differs from the germline gene, which may be a read error. The gene calls are TRBV6-6 and TRBJ2-3, with TRBD2 identical over 9 bases. In germline, CDR1 is MNHNY, CDR2 SVGAGI (reference sequence). The CDR3 has 16 amino acids. Here the CDR3 DNA reads TGTGCCAGCAGATACTCTCTGGCGGGGGGGCCTGATACGCAGTATTTT. Translation gives CASRYSLAGGPDTQYF.

The chain has TRBV6-6 and TRBJ2-3; 9 positions agree with TRBD2. The CDR3 is 15 amino acids. V trimming: 6 bases; J trimming: 2 bases; junction bases outside the gene matches: 6. Germline V gene data show CDR1 as MNHNY and CDR2 as SVGAGI (reference sequence). The CDR3 region is CASSPAGGPTDTQYF. DNA of the CDR3: TGTGCCAGCAGCCCAGCGGGGGGCCCCACAGATACGCAGTATTTT.

The CDR3 region has the DNA TGTGCCAGCAGCGTAGGGGCAAGCTCCTACGAGCAGTACTTC. The encoded protein is CASSVGASSYEQYF. The V gene is TRBV9, the J gene TRBJ2-7; D gene unclear. The germline V and J ends were trimmed by 0 bases and 0 bases, with 7 bases remaining between them. This CDR3 is built from 14 residues. From germline, CDR1 is SGDLS and CDR2 YYNGEE.

The chain is built from TRBV27 and TRBJ2-7; 15 positions match TRBD2. V was clipped by 2 bases and J by 5 bases; unmatched bases: 13. The CDR3 spans 19 residues. CDR1 is MNHEY, CDR2 SMNVEV, per germline (reference sequence). The CDR3 nucleotides read TGTGCCAGCAGTTTAATTCCCCCAGGGACTAGCGGGAGGCTCCACGAGCAGTACTTC. Its translation is CASSLIPPGTSGRLHEQYF.